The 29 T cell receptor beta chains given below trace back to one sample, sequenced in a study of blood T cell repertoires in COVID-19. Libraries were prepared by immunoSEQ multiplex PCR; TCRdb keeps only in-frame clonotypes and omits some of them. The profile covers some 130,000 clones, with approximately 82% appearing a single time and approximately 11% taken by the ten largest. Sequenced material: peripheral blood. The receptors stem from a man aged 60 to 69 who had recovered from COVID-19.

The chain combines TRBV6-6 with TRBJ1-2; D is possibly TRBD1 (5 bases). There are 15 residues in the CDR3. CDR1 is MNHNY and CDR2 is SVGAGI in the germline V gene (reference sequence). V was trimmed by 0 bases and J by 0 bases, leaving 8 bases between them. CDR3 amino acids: CASSYSGGSNYGYTF. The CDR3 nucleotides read TGTGCCAGCAGTTACTCGGGGGGATCTAACTATGGCTACACCTTC.

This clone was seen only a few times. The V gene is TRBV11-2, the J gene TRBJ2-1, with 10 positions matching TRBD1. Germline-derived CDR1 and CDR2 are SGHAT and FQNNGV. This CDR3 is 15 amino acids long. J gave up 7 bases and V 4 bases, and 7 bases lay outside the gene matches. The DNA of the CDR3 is TGTGCCAGCAGCTCCGGGACAGGGGCTTGGAATGAGCAGTTCTTC. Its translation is CASSSGTGAWNEQFF.

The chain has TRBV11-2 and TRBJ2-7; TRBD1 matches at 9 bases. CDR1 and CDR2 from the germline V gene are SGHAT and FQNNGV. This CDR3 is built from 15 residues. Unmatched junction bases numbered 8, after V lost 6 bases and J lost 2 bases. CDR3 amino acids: CASSPRDRATYEQYF. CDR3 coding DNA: TGTGCCAGCAGTCCAAGGGACAGGGCAACCTACGAGCAGTACTTC.

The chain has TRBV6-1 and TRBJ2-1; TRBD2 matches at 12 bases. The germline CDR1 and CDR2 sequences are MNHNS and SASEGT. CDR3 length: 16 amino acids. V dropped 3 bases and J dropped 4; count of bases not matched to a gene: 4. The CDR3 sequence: CASSDPGTSGYNEQFF. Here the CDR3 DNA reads TGTGCCAGCAGTGACCCCGGGACTAGCGGGTACAATGAGCAGTTCTTC.

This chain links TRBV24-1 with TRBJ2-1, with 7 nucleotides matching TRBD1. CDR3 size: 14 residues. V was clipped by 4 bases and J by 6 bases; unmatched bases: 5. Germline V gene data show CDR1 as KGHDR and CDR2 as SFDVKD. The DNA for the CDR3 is TGTGCCACCAGTGACCGACAGGGCCGCAATGAGCAGTTCTTC. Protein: CATSDRQGRNEQFF.

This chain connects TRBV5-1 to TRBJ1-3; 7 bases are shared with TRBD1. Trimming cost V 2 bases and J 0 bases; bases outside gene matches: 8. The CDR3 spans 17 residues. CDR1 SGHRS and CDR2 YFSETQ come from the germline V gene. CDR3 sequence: CASSLTPTGTSGNTIYF. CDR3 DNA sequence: TGCGCCAGCAGCTTAACTCCGACAGGGACCTCTGGAAACACCATATATTTT.

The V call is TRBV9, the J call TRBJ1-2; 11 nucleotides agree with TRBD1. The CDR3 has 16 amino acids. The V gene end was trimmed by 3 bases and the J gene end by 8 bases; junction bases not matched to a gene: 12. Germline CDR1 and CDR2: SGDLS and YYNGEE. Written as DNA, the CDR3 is TGTGCCAGCAGCGAATCAAGGACAGGGGGCGTCCGGGGCTACACCTTC. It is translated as CASSESRTGGVRGYTF.

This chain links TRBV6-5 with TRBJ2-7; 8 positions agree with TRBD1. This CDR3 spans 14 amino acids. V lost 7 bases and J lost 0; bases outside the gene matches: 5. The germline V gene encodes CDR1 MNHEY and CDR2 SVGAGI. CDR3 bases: TGTGCCAGCACAGGGGGCCCGAGCTCCTACGAGCAGTACTTC. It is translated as CASTGGPSSYEQYF.

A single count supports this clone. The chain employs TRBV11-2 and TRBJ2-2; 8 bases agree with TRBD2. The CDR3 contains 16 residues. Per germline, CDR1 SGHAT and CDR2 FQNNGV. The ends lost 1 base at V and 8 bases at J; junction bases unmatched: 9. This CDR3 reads CASSLAAGGYTGELFF. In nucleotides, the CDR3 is TGTGCCAGCAGCTTAGCTGCGGGAGGATATACGGGGGAGCTGTTTTTT.

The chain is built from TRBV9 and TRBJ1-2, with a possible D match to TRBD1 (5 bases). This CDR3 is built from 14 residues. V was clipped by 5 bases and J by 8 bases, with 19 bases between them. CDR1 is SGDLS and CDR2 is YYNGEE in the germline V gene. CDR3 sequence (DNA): TGTGCCAGCAGACCCATGAGGACATTCGTAGGCTACACCTTC. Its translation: CASRPMRTFVGYTF.

CDR3 sequence reads: CASSSPTGGNTEAFF. CDR3 DNA sequence: TGTGCCAGCAGTTCCCCGACAGGGGGGAACACTGAAGCTTTCTTT. The V and J genes are TRBV27 and TRBJ1-1, with 9 bases lining up with TRBD1. After removal of 4 bases from V and 1 base from J, the junction contained 4 bases not matched to a gene. Germline V CDR1 and CDR2: MNHEY, SMNVEV (reference sequence). CDR3 length: 15 residues.

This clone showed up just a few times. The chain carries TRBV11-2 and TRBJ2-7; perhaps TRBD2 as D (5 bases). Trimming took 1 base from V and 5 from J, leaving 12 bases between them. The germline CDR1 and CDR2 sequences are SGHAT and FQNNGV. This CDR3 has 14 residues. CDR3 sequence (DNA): TGTGCCAGCAGCTTAGGGACTCGACTCCACGAGCAGTACTTC. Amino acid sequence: CASSLGTRLHEQYF. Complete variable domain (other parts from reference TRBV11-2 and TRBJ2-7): EAGVAQSPRYKIIEKRQSVAFWCNPISGHATLYWYQQILGQGPKLLIQFQNNGVVDDSQLPKDRFSAERLKGVDSTLKIQPAKLEDSAVYLCASSLGTRLHEQYFGPGTRLTVT.

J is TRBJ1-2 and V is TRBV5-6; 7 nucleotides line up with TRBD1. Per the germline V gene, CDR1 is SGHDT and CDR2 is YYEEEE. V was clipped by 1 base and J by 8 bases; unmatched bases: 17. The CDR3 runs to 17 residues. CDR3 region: CASSLHPGQSLLEGYTF. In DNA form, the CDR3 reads TGTGCCAGCAGCTTGCACCCGGGACAGTCGCTTTTGGAGGGCTACACCTTC.

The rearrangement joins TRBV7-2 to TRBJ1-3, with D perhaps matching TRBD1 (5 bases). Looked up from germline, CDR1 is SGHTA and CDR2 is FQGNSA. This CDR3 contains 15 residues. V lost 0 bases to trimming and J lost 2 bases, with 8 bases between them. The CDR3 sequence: CASSLAGGTGNTIYF. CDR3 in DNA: TGTGCCAGCAGCTTAGCCGGGGGGACTGGAAACACCATATATTTT.

The CDR3 loop reads CASSPGASPGREQYF. The CDR3 DNA reads as TGTGCCAGCAGCCCCGGAGCTTCCCCGGGTCGCGAGCAGTACTTC. This chain connects TRBV11-2 to TRBJ2-7; D is uncertain. Trimming cost V 5 bases and J 6 bases, with 20 bases left between them. Germline CDR1 SGHAT, CDR2 FQNNGV. The CDR3 loop spans 15 amino acids.

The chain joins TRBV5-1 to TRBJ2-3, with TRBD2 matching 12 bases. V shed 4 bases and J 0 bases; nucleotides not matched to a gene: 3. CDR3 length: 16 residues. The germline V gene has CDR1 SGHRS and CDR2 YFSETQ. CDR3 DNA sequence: TGCGCCAGCAGCACCGGGACTAGCGGGAGCACAGATACGCAGTATTTT. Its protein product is CASSTGTSGSTDTQYF. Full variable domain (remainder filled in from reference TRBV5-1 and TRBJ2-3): KAGVTQTPRYLIKTRGQQVTLSCSPISGHRSVSWYQQTPGQGLQFLFEYFSETQRNKGNFPGRFSGRQFSNSRSEMNVSTLELGDSALYLCASSTGTSGSTDTQYFGPGTRLTVL.

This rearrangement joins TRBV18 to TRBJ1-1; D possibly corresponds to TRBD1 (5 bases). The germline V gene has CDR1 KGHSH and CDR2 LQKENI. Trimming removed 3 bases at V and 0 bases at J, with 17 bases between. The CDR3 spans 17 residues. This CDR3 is CASSPKLKTVMNTEAFF. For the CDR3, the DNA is TGTGCCAGCTCACCCAAACTTAAGACAGTAATGAACACTGAAGCTTTCTTT. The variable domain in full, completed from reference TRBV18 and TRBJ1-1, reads NAGVMQNPRHLVRRRGQEARLRCSPMKGHSHVYWYRQLPEEGLKFMVYLQKENIIDESGMPKERFSAEFPKEGPSILRIQQVVRGDSAAYFCASSPKLKTVMNTEAFFGQGTRLTVV.

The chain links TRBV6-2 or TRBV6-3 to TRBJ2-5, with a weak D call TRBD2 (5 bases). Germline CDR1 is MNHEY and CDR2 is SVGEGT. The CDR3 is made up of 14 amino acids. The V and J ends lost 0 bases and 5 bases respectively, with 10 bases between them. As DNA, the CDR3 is TGTGCCAGCAGTTACTCTCCTAGCAGCGAGACCCAGTACTTC. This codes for CASSYSPSSETQYF.

The CDR3 nucleotides are TGTGCCAGCAGCTTGCTGAGACAGGGGCTTGGAAACACCATATATTTT. Translation gives CASSLLRQGLGNTIYF. This chain uses TRBV5-6 with TRBJ1-3; 8 bases line up with TRBD1. CDR3 length equals 16 residues. Germline V gene sequence: CDR1 SGHDT, CDR2 YYEEEE. V shed 1 base, J shed 3 bases, and the junction held 6 bases outside the gene matches.

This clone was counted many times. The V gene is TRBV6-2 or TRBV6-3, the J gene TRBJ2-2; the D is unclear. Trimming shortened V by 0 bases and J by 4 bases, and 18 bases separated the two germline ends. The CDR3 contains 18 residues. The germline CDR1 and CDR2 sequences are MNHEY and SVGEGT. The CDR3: CASSYSRSGITSTGELFF. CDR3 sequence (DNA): TGTGCCAGCAGTTACTCGCGTTCGGGTATCACGAGCACCGGGGAGCTGTTTTTT.

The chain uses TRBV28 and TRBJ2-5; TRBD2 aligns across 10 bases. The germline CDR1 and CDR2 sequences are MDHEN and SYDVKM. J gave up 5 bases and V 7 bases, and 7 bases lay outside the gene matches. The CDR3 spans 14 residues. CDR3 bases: TGTGCCAGCACGGGAGCGGGGGGGCACGAGACCCAGTACTTC. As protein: CASTGAGGHETQYF.

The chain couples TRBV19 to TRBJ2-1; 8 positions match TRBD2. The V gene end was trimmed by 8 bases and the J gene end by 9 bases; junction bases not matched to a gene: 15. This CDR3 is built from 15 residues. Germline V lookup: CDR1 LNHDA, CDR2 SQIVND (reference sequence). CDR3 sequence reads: CASGGTSGIQGEQFF. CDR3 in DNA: TGTGCCAGTGGAGGAACTAGCGGTATACAAGGTGAGCAGTTCTTC.

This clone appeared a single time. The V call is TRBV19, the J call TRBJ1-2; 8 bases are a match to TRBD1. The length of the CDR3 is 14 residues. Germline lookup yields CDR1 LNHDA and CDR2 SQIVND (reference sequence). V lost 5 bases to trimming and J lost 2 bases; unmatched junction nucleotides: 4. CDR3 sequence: CASSQGAINYGYTF. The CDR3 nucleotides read TGTGCCAGTAGTCAGGGGGCGATAAACTATGGCTACACCTTC.

The CDR3: CASSENSMNTEAFF. The CDR3 DNA reads as TGTGCCAGCAGTGAAAACAGCATGAACACTGAAGCTTTCTTT. The V call is TRBV2, the J call TRBJ1-1; no clear D gene. V dropped 2 bases and J dropped 0 bases, with 7 bases sitting between them. Germline V gene data show CDR1 as SNHLY and CDR2 as FYNNEI. This CDR3 contains 14 residues.

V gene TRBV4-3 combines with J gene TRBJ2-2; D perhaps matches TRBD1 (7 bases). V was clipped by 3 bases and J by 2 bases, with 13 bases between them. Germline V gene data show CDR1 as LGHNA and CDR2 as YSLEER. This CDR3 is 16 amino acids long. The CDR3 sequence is CASSQATGTNTGELFF. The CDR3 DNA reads TGCGCCAGCAGCCAGGCGACAGGGACTAACACCGGGGAGCTGTTTTTT.

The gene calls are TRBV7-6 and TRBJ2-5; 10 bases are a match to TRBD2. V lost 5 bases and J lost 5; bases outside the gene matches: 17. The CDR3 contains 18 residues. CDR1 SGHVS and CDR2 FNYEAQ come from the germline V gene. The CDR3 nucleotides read TGTGCCAGCAGCCCCAATCCGGGACTAGCGCCCCTCGGGGAGACCCAGTACTTC. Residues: CASSPNPGLAPLGETQYF.

The CDR3 DNA reads TGCAGTGCTAGTCGCGGGTACAATGAGCAGTTCTTC. Its protein is CSASRGYNEQFF. The chain uses TRBV20-1 and TRBJ2-1, with D tentatively TRBD2 (5 bases). Per germline, CDR1 DFQATT and CDR2 SNEGSKA (reference sequence). V was trimmed by 3 bases and J by 4 bases, leaving 7 bases between them. The CDR3 has 12 residues.

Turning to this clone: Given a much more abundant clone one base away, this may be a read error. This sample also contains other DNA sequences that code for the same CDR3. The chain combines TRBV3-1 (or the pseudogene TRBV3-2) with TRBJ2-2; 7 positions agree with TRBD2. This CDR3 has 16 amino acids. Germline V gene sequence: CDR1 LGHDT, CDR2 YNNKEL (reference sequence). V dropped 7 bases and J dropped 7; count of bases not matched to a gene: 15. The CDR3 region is CASTQRSGRAVGELFF. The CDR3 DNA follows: TGTGCCAGCACCCAGCGGAGTGGGAGGGCCGTCGGGGAGCTGTTTTTT.

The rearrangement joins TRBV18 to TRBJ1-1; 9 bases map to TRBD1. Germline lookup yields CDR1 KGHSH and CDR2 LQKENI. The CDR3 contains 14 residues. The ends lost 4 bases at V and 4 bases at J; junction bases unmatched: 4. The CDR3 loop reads CASSLETGGTEAFF. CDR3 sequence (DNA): TGTGCCAGCTCACTAGAGACAGGGGGCACTGAAGCTTTCTTT.